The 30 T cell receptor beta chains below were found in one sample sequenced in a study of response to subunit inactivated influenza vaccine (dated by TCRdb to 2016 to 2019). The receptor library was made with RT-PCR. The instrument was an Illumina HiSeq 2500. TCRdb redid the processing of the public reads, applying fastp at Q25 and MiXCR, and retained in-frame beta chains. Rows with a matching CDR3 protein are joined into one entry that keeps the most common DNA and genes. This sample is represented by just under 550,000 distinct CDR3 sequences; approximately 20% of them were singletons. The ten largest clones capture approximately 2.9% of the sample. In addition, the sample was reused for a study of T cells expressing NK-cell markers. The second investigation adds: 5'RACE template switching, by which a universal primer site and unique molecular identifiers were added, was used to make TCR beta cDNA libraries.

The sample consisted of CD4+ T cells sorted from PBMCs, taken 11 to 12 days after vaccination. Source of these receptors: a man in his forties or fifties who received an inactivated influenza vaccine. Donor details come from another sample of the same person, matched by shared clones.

The CDR3 region has the DNA TGTGCCAGCAGCCGCGCGGGACTCCGAAGCTCCTACGAGCAGTACTTC. Translating gives CASSRAGLRSSYEQYF. The chain couples TRBV14 to TRBJ2-7, with D perhaps TRBD2 (6 bases). The germline V and J ends were trimmed by 4 bases and 0 bases, with 16 bases remaining between them. Per the germline V gene, CDR1 is SGHDN and CDR2 is FVKESK. The CDR3 has 16 amino acids.

CDR3 amino acids: CASSHESLQFF. The CDR3 bases are TGTGCCAGCAGTCATGAAAGCCTGCAGTTCTTC. V and J are TRBV6-2 or TRBV6-3 and TRBJ2-1; D unresolved. There are 11 residues in the CDR3. Trimming left V 5 bases short and J 12 bases short, with 11 bases between. Germline assignment: CDR1 MNHEY and CDR2 SVGEGT.

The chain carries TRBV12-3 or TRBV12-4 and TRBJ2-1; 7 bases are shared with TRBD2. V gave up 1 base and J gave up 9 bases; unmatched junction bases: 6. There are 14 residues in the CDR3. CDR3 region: CASSLGIAGREQFF. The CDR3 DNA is TGTGCCAGCAGTTTAGGTATAGCGGGTCGTGAGCAGTTCTTC.

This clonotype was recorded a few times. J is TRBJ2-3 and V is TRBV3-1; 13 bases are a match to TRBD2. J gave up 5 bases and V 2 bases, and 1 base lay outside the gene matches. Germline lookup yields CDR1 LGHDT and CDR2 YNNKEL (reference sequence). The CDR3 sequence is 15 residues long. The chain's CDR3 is CASSQTSGGEDTQYF. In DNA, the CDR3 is TGTGCCAGCAGCCAAACTAGCGGGGGGGAAGATACGCAGTATTTT.

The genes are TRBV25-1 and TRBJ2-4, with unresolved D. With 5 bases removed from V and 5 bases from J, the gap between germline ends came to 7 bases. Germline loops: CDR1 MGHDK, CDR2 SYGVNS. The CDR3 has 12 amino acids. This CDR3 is CASSQVQNIQYF. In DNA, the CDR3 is TGTGCCAGCAGTCAGGTCCAAAACATTCAGTACTTC.

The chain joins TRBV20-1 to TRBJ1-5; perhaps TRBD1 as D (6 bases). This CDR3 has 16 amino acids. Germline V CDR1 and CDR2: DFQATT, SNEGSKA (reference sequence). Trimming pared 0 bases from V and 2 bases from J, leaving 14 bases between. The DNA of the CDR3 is TGCAGTGCTAGAGAGGGCGTAGGGGGAGGCAATCAGCCCCAGCATTTT. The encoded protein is CSAREGVGGGNQPQHF.

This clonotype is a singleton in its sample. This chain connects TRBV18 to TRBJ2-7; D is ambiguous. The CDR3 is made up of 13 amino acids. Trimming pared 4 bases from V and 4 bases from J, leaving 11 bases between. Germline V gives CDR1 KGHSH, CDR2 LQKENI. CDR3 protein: CASSRSSAYEQYF. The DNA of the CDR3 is TGTGCCAGCTCACGGTCATCGGCATACGAGCAGTACTTC.

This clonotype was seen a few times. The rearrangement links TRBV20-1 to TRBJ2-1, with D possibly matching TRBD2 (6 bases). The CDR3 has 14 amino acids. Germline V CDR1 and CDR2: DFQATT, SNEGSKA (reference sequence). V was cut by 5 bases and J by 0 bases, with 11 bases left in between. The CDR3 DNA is TGCAGTGCTGAGGGAGGCGGCTCCTACAATGAGCAGTTCTTC. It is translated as CSAEGGGSYNEQFF.

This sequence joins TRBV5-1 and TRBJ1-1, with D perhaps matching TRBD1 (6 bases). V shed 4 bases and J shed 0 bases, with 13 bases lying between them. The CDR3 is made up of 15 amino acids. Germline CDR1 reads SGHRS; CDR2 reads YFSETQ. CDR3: CASSGDGTLNTEAFF. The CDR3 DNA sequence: TGCGCCAGCAGCGGGGACGGGACATTGAACACTGAAGCTTTCTTT.

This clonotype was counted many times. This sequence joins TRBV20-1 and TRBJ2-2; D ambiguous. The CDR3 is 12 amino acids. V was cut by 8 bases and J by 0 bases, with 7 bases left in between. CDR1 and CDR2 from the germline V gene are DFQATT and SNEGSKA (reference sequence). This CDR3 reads CSPEPNTGELFF. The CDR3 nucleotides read TGCAGTCCAGAACCGAACACCGGGGAGCTGTTTTTT.

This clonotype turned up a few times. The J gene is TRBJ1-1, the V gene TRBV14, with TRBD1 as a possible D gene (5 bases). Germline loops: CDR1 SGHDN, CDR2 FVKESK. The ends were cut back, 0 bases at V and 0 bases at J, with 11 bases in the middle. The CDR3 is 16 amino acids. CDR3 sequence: CASSQEKGRLNTEAFF. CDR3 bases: TGTGCCAGCAGCCAAGAAAAGGGACGGCTGAACACTGAAGCTTTCTTT.

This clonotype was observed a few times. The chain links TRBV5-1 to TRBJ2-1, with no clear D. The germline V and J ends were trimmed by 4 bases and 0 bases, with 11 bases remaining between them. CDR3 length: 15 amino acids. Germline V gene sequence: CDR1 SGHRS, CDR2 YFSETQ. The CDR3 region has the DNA TGCGCCAGCAGCCAGCCTGGCTTCTCCTACAATGAGCAGTTCTTC. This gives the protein CASSQPGFSYNEQFF. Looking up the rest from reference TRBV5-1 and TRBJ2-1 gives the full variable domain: KAGVTQTPRYLIKTRGQQVTLSCSPISGHRSVSWYQQTPGQGLQFLFEYFSETQRNKGNFPGRFSGRQFSNSRSEMNVSTLELGDSALYLCASSQPGFSYNEQFFGPGTRLTVL.

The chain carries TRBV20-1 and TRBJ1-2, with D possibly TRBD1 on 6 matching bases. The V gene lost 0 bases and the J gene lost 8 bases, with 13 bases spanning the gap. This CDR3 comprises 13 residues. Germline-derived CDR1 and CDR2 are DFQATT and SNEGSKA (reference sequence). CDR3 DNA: TGCAGTGCTAGAGATACCAGGGGAGTCGGCTACACCTTC. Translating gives CSARDTRGVGYTF.

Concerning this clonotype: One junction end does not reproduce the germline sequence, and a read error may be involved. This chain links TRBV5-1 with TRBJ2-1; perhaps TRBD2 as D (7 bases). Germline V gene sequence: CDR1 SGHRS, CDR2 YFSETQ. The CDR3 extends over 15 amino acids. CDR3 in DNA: TGCGCCAGCACCTTGAGGGGGGGTTCCTACAATGAGCAGTTCTTC. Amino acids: CASTLRGGSYNEQFF.

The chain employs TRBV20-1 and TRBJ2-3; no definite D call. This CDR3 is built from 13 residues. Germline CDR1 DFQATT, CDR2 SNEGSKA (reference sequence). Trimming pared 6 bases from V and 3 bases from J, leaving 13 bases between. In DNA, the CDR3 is TGCAGTGCACGGGCTATAATAACAGATACGCAGTATTTT. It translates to CSARAIITDTQYF.

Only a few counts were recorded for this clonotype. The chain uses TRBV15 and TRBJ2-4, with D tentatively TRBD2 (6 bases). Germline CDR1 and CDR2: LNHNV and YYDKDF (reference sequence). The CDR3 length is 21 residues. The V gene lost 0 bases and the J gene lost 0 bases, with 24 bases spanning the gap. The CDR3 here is CATSRDRAVTGRGLAKNIQYF. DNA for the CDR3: TGTGCCACCAGCAGAGATCGAGCGGTAACAGGACGGGGGTTAGCCAAAAACATTCAGTACTTC.

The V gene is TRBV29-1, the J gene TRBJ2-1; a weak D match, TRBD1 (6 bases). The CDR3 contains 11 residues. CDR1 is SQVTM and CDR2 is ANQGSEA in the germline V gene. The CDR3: CTITRGHEQFF. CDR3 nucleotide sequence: TGCACTATTACCAGGGGTCATGAGCAGTTCTTC.

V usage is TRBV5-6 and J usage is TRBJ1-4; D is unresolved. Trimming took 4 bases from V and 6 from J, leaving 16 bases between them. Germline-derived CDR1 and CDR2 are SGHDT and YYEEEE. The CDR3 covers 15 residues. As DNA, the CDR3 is TGTGCCAGCAGCGCCGCCGGGAGGGAAGATGAAAAACTGTTTTTT. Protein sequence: CASSAAGREDEKLFF.

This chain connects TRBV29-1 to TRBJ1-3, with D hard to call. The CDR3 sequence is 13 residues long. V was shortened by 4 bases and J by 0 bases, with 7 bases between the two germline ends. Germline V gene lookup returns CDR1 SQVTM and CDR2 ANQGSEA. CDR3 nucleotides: TGCAGCGTTGTTGGAGGCTCTGGAAACACCATATATTTT. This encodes CSVVGGSGNTIYF. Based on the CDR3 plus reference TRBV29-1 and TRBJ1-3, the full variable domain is SAVISQKPSRDICQRGTSLTIQCQVDSQVTMMFWYRQQPGQSLTLIATANQGSEATYESGFVIDKFPISRPNLTFSTLTVSNMSPEDSSIYLCSVVGGSGNTIYFGEGSWLTVV.

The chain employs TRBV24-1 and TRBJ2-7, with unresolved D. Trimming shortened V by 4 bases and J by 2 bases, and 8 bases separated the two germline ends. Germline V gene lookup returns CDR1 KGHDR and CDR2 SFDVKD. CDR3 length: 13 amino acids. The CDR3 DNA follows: TGTGCCACCAGTGAAAATGGGGCCTACGAGCAGTACTTC. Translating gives CATSENGAYEQYF.

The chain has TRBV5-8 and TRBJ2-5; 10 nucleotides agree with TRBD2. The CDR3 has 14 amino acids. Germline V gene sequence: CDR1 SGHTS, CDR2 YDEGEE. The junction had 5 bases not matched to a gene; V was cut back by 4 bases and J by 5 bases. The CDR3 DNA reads TGTGCCAGCAGCCAAGGGACTAGCGCGGAGACCCAGTACTTC. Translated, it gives CASSQGTSAETQYF.

Here the CDR3 reads CASRRLNREQDTEAFF. The CDR3 DNA sequence: TGTGCCAGCAGGCGACTAAACAGAGAACAGGACACTGAAGCTTTCTTT. This chain uses TRBV7-2 with TRBJ1-1; TRBD1 might be the D (5 bases). This CDR3 region has 16 residues. CDR1 and CDR2 from the germline V gene are SGHTA and FQGNSA. V gave up 6 bases and J gave up 3 bases, with 20 bases separating them.

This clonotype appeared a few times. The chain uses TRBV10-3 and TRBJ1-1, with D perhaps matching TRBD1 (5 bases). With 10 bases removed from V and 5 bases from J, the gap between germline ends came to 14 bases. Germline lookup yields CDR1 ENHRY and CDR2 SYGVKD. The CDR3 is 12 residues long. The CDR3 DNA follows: TGTGCCACGCATGGGGGGGGTACTGAAGCTTTCTTT. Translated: CATHGGGTEAFF.

The CDR3 coding sequence is TGCGCCAGCAGCCCAGAAGCAGGTGAAGCTTTCTTT. Translating it yields CASSPEAGEAFF. The gene calls are TRBV5-1 and TRBJ1-1; D gene uncertain. Trimming took 4 bases from V and 7 from J, leaving 11 bases between them. The CDR3 covers 12 residues. Germline values: CDR1 SGHRS, CDR2 YFSETQ.

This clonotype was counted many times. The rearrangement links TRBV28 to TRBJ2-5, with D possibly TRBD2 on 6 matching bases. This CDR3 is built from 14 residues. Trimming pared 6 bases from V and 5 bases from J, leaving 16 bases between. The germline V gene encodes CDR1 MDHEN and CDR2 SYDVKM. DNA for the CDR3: TGTGCCAGCAGGCGGGCGGGATATGGGGAGACCCAGTACTTC. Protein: CASRRAGYGETQYF. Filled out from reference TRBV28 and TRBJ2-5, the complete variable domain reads DVKVTQSSRYLVKRTGEKVFLECVQDMDHENMFWYRQDPGLGLRLIYFSYDVKMKEKGDIPEGYSVSREKKERFSLILESASTNQTSMYLCASRRAGYGETQYFGPGTRLLVL.

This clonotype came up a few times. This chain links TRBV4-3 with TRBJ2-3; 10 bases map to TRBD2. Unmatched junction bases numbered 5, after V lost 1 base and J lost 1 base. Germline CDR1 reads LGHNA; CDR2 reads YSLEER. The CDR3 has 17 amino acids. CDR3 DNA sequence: TGCGCCAGCAGCCAAGTGAGCGGGAGGGCTGGCACAGATACGCAGTATTTT. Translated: CASSQVSGRAGTDTQYF.

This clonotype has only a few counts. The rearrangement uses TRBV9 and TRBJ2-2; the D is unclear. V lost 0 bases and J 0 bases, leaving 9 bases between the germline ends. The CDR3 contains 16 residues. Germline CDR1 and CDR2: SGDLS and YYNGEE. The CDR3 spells CASSVGMIANTGELFF. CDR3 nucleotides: TGTGCCAGCAGCGTAGGCATGATAGCGAACACCGGGGAGCTGTTTTTT.

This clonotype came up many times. The chain's CDR3 is CASSMTSGSTEQFF. In DNA form, the CDR3 reads TGTGCCAGCAGCATGACTAGCGGGAGTACTGAGCAGTTCTTC. The V gene is TRBV7-3, the J gene TRBJ2-1; 12 bases agree with TRBD2. Germline CDR1 reads SGHTA; CDR2 reads FQGTGA. V dropped 5 bases and J dropped 9; count of bases not matched to a gene: 5. This CDR3 has 14 residues.

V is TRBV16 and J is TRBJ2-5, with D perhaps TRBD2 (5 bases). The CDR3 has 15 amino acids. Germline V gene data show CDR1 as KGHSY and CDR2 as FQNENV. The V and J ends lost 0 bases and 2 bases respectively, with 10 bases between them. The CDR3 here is CASSQSVRTQETQYF. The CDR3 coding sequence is TGTGCCAGCAGCCAATCGGTCAGGACTCAAGAGACCCAGTACTTC.

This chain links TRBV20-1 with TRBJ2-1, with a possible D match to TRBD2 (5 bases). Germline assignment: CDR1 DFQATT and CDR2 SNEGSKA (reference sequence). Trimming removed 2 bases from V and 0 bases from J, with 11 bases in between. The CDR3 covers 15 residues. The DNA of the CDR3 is TGCAGTGCTAGAAGGGCGGCGGGCTCCTACAATGAGCAGTTCTTC. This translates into CSARRAAGSYNEQFF.